The present entry profiles one T cell receptor (beta chain) with its context. This clonotype was seen only a few times. Its antigen has not been determined. It has no much larger one-base neighbor in the sample; base qualities were not kept. The library relied on PCR. Data came from an Illumina HiSeq 2500. To reduce PCR and sequencing biases, unique molecular identifiers were incorporated into the TCR beta cDNA libraries. Per 1 to 10 million input T cells, roughly 500,000 cDNA molecules were obtained, such that each molecule approximated one T cell. The patient libraries were prepared and sequenced with the same protocol used for the earlier healthy control dataset. Samples belonging to the same batch were prepared together, multiplexed and sequenced on a shared HiSeq lane. In the paper's pipeline: MIGEC was used to process the raw barcoded reads, and molecular identifier groups with only a single read were discarded before consensus assembly and CDR3 extraction. Clonotype tables were post-analysed with VDJtools, and diversity was normalized by down-sampling all datasets to the smallest sample size. To correct batch-related cross-sample contamination, repertoire overlap clustering matched CDR3 amino acid sequences but not nucleotide sequences. The public reads were quality trimmed at Q25 with fastp and then assembled into clones with MiXCR by TCRdb, keeping productive beta chains. Rows matching on CDR3 protein sequence are summarized as one entry with the most common DNA and genes. TCRdb, not the original authors, processed these V and J calls. Within this sample are 650,000 to 900,000 distinct CDR3 sequences, with under 60% of them counted one time only. The ten largest clones take up 4% to 5% of the sample.

The data originate from a study of post-analysis software for immune sequencing data (dated by TCRdb to between 2015 and 2017). About the full investigation: Recorded disease courses included relapsing-remitting, secondary progressive and progressive-relapsing multiple sclerosis, with some patients lacking subtype annotation. Patient repertoires were compared against 10 to 12 previously published healthy control repertoires from donors aged about 6 to 25 years. A subset of samples was prepared in parallel using single-end sample barcoding, then pooled and co-amplified after Illumina adapter ligation.

The research as a whole found: Normalized Chao1 diversity was significantly lower in multiple sclerosis patients than controls, suggesting substantial peripheral T-cell clonal expansion. The control group was slightly older than the multiple sclerosis patient group. Strong co-clustering of samples prepared in the same batch was shown by direct clustering with F measure, prompting a batch-effect correction.

To demonstrate the VDJtools post-analysis software, TCR beta repertoires were profiled from the peripheral blood of more than 10 young patients with multiple sclerosis. The multiple sclerosis patients were children and adolescents ranging in age from roughly 6 to 16 years. Material for sequencing was blood. The receptor was derived from a girl under 18 with multiple sclerosis.

The CDR3 sequence is CASSQERQDRYGYTF. Read as DNA, the sequence is TGCGCCAGCAGCCAAGAACGTCAGGACCGCTATGGCTACACCTTC. The rearrangement combines TRBV4-1 with TRBJ1-2; the D gene assignment is ambiguous. The V and J ends are trimmed by 0 bases and 4 bases, leaving 12 bases between them. There are 15 amino acids in the CDR3, from cysteine to phenylalanine inclusive. Just the 45-base CDR3 DNA is kept, in frame starting at base 1. CDR1 MGHRA and CDR2 YSYEKL were looked up in the germline V gene.